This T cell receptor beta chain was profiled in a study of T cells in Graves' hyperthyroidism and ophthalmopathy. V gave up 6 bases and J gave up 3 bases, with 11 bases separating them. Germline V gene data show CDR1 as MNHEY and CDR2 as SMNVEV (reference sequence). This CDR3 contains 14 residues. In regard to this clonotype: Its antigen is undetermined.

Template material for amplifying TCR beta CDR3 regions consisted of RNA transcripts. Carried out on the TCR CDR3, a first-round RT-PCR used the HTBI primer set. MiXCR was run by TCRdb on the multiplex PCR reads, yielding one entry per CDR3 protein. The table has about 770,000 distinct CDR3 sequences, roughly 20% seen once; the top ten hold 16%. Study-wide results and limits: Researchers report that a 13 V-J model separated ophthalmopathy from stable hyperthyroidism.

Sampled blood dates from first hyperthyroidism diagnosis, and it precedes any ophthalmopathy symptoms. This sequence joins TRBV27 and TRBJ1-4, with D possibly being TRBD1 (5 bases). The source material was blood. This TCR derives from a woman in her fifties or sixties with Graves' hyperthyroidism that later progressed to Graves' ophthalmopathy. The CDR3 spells CASRAQGANEKLFF. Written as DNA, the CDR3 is TGTGCCAGCAGAGCCCAGGGCGCTAATGAAAAACTGTTTTTT.